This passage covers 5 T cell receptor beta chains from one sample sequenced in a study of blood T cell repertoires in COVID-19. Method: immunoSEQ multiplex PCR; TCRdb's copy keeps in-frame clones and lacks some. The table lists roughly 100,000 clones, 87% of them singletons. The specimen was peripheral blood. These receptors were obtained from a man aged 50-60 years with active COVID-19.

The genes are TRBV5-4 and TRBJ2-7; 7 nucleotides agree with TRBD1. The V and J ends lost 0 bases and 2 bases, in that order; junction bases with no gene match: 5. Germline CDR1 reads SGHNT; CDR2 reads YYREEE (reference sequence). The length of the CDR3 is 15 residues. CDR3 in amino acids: CASSLEGQGAYEQYF. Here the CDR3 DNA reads TGTGCCAGCAGCTTGGAGGGCCAGGGGGCCTACGAGCAGTACTTC.

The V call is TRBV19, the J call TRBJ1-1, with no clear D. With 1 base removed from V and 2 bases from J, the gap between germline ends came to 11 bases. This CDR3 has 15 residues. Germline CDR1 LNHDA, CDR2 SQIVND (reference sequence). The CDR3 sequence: CASSIGSRLNTEAFF. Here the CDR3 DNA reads TGTGCCAGTAGTATAGGAAGCAGGCTAAACACTGAAGCTTTCTTT.

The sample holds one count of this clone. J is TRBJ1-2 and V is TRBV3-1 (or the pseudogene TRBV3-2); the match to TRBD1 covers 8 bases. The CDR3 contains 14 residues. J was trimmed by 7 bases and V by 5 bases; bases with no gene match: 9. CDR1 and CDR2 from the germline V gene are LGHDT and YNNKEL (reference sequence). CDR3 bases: TGTGCCAGCAGCTCTCTACAGGGGGAGGGTGGCTACACCTTC. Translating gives CASSSLQGEGGYTF.

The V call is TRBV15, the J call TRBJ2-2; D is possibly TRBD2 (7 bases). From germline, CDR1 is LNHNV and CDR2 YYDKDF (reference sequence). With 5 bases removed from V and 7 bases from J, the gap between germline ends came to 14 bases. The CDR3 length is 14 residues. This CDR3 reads CATSGGGALGELFF. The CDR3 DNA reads TGTGCCACCAGCGGTGGGGGGGCCCTCGGGGAGCTGTTTTTT.

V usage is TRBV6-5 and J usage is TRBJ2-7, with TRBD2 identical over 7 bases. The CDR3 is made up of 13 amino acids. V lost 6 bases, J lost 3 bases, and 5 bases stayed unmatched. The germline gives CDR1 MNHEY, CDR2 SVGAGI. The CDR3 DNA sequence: TGTGCCAGCAGGGGGAGGGTAGACTACGAGCAGTACTTC. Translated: CASRGRVDYEQYF.